This TCR beta chain was profiled in a study of blood T cells in healthy people across ages. This clonotype was picked up many times. The target antigen is unknown. Findings of the study overall: Estimates based on one million T cells were treated as lower bounds.

Through a sample-barcoded 5' primer and a J-beta primer mix, a second PCR was run for roughly 6 to 12 cycles. TCRdb reanalysed the 5' RACE reads using MiXCR and keeps one entry per CDR3 protein. The top ten hold less than 25% of the sample, which has some 710,000 distinct CDR3 sequences, about 20% seen once. J gave up 8 bases and V 4 bases, and 7 bases lay outside the gene matches. This CDR3 spans 14 amino acids. Whenever a sample was processed, at least 6 million PBMCs were isolated. Extraction yielded at least 5 micrograms of total RNA per sample. V gene TRBV12-3 or TRBV12-4 combines with J gene TRBJ1-4, with 7 bases fitting TRBD1. This receptor was taken from a man between 65 and 85 years old in good health. Sequencing was performed on blood. Written as DNA, the CDR3 is TGTGCCAGCAGTTCCCGACAGGGAGGGGAAAAACTGTTTTTT. Residues: CASSSRQGGEKLFF.